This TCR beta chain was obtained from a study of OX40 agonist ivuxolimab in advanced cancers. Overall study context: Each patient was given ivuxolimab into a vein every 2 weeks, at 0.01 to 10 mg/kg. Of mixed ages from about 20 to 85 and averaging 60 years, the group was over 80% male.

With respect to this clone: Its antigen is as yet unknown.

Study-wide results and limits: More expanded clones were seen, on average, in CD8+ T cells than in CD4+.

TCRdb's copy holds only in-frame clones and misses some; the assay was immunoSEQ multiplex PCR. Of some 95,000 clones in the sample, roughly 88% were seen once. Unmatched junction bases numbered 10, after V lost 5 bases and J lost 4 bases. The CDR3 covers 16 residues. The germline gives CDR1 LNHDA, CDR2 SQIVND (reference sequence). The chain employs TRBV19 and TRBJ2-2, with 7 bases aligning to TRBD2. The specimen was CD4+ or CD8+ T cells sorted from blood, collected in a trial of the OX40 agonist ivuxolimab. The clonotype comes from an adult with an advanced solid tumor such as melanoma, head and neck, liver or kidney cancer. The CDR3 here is CASSPVAGDRTGELFF. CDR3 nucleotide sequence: TGTGCCAGTAGTCCCGTGGCGGGGGATCGCACCGGGGAGCTGTTTTTT.